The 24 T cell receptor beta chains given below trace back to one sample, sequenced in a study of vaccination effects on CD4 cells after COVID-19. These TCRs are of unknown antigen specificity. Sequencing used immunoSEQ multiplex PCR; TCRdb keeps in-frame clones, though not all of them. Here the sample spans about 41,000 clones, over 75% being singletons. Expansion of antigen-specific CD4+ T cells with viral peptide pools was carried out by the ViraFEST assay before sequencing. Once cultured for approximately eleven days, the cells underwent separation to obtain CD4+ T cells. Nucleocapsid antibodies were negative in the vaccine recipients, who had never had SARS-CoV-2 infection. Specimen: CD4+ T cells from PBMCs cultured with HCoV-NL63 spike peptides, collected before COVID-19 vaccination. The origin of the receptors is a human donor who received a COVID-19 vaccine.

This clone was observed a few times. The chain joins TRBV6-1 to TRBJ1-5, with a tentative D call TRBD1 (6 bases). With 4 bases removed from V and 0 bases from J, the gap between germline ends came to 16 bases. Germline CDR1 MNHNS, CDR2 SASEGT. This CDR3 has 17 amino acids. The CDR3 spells CASSGRTGTRSNQPQHF. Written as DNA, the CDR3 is TGTGCCAGCAGTGGGCGGACCGGGACACGTAGCAATCAGCCCCAGCATTTT.

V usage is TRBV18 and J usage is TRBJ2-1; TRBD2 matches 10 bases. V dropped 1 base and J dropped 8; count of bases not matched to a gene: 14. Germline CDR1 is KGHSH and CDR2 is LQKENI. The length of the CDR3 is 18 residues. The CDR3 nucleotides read TGTGCCAGCTCACCACTGGCTAGCGGGGGCCTGGGAATTGATGAGCAGTTCTTC. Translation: CASSPLASGGLGIDEQFF.

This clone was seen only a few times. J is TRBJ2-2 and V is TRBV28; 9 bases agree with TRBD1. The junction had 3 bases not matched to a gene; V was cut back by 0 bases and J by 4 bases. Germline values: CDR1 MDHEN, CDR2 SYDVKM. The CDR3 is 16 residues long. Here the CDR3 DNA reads TGTGCCAGCAGTTTATGGGGACAGGGCCGCACCGGGGAGCTGTTTTTT. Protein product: CASSLWGQGRTGELFF.

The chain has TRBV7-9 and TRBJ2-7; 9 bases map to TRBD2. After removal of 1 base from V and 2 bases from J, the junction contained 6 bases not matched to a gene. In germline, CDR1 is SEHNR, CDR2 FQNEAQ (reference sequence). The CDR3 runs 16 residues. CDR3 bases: TGTGCCAGCAGCTTAGGGATAGCGGGGGCCCCCTACGAGCAGTACGTC. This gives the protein CASSLGIAGAPYEQYV.

The CDR3: CASSIRSYYNEQFF. The DNA of the CDR3 is TGTGCCAGTAGTATTCGGTCCTACTACAATGAGCAGTTCTTC. The rearrangement links TRBV19 to TRBJ2-1; D remains unclear. Germline loops: CDR1 LNHDA, CDR2 SQIVND (reference sequence). V gave up 3 bases and J gave up 3 bases, with 9 bases separating them. This CDR3 is built from 14 residues.

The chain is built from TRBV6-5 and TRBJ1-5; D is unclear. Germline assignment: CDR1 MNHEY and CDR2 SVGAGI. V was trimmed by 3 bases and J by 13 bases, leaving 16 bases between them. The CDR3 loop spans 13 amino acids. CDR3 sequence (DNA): TGTGCCAGCAGTTATACTCGCCTTGGGTCTCAGCATTTT. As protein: CASSYTRLGSQHF.

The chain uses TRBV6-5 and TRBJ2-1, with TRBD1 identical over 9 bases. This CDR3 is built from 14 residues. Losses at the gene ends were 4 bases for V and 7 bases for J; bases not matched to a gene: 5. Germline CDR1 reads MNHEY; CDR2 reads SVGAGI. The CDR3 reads CASSFYGQGNEQFF. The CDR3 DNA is TGTGCCAGCAGTTTCTATGGACAGGGGAATGAGCAGTTCTTC.

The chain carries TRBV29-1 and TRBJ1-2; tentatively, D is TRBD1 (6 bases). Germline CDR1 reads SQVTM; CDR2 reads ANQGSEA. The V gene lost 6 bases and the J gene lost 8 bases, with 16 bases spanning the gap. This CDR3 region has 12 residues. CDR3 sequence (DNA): TGCAGCGTGGGATCAGGGGTTTCCGGCTACACCTTC. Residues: CSVGSGVSGYTF.

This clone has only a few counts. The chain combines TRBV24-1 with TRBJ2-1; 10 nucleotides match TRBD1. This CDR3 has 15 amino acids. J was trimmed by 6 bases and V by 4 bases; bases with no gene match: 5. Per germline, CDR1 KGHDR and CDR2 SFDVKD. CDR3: CATSDRDRGVNEQFF. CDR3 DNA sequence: TGTGCCACCAGTGACCGGGACAGGGGTGTCAATGAGCAGTTCTTC.

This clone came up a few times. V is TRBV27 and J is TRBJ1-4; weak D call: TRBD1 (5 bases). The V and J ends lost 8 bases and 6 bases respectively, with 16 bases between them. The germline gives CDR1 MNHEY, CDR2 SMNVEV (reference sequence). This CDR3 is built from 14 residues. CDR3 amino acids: CASGRGAVDEKLFF. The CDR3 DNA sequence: TGTGCCAGCGGTCGTGGGGCAGTGGATGAAAAACTGTTTTTT.

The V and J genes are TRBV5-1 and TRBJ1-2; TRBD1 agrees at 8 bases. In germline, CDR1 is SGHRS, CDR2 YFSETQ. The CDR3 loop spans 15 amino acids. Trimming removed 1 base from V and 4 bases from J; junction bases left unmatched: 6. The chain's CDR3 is CASSLWQGASYGYTF. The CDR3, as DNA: TGCGCCAGCAGCTTGTGGCAGGGGGCTTCCTATGGCTACACCTTC. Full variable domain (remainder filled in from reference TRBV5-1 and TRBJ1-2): KAGVTQTPRYLIKTRGQQVTLSCSPISGHRSVSWYQQTPGQGLQFLFEYFSETQRNKGNFPGRFSGRQFSNSRSEMNVSTLELGDSALYLCASSLWQGASYGYTFGSGTRLTVV.

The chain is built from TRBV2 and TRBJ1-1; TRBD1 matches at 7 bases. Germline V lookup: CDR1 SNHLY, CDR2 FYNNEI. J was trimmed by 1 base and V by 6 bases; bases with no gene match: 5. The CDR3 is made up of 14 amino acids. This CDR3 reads CASRRQGWNTEAFF. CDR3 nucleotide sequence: TGTGCCAGCAGACGACAGGGATGGAACACTGAAGCTTTCTTT.

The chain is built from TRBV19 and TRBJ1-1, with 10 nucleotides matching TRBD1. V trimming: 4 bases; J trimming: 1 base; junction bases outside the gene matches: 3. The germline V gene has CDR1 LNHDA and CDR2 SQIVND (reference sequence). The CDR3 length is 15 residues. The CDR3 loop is CASSRDRGSNTEAFF. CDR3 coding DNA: TGTGCCAGTAGTAGGGACAGGGGATCGAACACTGAAGCTTTCTTT.

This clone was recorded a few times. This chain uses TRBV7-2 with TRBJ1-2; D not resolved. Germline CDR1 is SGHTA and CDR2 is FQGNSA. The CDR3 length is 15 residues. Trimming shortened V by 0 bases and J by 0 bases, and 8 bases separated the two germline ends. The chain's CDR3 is CASSLARATNYGYTF. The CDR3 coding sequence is TGTGCCAGCAGCTTAGCCCGGGCTACTAACTATGGCTACACCTTC.

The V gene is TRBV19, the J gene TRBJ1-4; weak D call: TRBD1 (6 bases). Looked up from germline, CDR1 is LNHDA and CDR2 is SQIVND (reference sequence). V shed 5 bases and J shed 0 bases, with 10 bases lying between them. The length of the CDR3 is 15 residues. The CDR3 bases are TGTGCCAGTAGTCCGTGGACAGCAACTAATGAAAAACTGTTTTTT. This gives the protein CASSPWTATNEKLFF.

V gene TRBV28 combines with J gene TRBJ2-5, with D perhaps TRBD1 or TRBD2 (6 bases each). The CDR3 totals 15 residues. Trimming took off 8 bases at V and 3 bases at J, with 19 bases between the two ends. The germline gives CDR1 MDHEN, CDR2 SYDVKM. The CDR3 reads CASEVGGLGKETQYF. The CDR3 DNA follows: TGTGCCAGCGAAGTAGGGGGGCTTGGAAAAGAGACCCAGTACTTC.

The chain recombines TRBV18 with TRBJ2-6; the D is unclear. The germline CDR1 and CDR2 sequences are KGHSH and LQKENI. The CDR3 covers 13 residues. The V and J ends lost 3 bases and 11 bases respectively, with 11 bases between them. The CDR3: CASSPWGLDVLTF. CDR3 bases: TGTGCCAGCTCACCGTGGGGTTTAGACGTCCTGACTTTC.

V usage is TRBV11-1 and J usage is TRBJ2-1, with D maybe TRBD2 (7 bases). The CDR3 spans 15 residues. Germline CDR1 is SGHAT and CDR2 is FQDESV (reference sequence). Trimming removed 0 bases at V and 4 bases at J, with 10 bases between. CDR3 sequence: CASSLAGGLYNEQFF. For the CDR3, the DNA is TGTGCCAGCAGCTTAGCGGGGGGGCTATACAATGAGCAGTTCTTC. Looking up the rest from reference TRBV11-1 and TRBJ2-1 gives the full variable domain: EAEVAQSPRYKITEKSQAVAFWCDPISGHATLYWYRQILGQGPELLVQFQDESVVDDSQLPKDRFSAERLKGVDSTLKIQPAELGDSAMYLCASSLAGGLYNEQFFGPGTRLTVL.

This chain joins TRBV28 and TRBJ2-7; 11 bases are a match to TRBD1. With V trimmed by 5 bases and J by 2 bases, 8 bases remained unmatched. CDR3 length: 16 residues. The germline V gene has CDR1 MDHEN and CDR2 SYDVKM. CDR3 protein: CASSPTGQGVPYEQYV. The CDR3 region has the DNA TGTGCCAGCAGTCCCACGGGACAGGGGGTCCCCTACGAGCAGTACGTC.

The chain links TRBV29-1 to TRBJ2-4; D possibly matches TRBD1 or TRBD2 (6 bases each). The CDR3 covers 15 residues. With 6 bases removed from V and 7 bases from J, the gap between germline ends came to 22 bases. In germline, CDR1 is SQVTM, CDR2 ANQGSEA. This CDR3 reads CSVQTARGGLNIQYF. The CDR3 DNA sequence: TGCAGCGTCCAAACGGCGCGAGGGGGGTTGAACATTCAGTACTTC.

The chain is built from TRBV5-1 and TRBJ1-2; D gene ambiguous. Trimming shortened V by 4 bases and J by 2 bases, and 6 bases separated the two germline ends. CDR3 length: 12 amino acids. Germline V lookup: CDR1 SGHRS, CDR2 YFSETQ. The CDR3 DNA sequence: TGCGCCAGCAGCCGCGAGAACTATGGCTACACCTTC. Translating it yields CASSRENYGYTF.

The CDR3 sequence: CASSEAHIYQPQHF. The CDR3 DNA is TGTGCCAGCAGTGAAGCACACATTTATCAGCCCCAGCATTTT. V gene TRBV6-1 combines with J gene TRBJ1-5; no clear D. The germline CDR1 and CDR2 sequences are MNHNS and SASEGT. V was cut by 0 bases and J by 5 bases, with 8 bases left in between. The CDR3 loop spans 14 amino acids.

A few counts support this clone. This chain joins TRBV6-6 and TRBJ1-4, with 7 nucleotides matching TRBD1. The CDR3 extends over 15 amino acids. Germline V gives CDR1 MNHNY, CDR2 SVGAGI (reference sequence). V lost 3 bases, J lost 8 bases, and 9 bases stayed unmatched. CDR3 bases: TGTGCCAGCAGTTATTACAGGGGCCGAACAGAAAAACTGTTTTTT. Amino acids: CASSYYRGRTEKLFF.

CDR3 DNA: TGTGCCAGCAGTCACGACAGGAAAACAGATACGCAGTATTTT. This translates into CASSHDRKTDTQYF. The V gene is TRBV6-5, the J gene TRBJ2-3, with D perhaps matching TRBD1 (6 bases). V dropped 5 bases and J dropped 3 bases, with 12 bases sitting between them. The V gene's germline CDR1 is MNHEY and CDR2 SVGAGI. This CDR3 comprises 14 residues.